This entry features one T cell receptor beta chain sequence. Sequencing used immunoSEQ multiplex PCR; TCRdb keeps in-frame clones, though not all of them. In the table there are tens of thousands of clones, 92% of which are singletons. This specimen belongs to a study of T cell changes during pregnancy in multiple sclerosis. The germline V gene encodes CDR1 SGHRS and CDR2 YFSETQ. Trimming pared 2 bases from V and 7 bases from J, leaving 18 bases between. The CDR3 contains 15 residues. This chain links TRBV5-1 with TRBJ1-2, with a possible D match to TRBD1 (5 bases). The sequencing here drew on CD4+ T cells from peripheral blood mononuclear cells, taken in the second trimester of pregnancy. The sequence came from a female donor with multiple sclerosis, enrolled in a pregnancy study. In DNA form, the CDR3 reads TGCGCCAGCAGCTTAGATCCGACAGCGCCCCGTGGCTACACCTTC. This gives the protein CASSLDPTAPRGYTF.